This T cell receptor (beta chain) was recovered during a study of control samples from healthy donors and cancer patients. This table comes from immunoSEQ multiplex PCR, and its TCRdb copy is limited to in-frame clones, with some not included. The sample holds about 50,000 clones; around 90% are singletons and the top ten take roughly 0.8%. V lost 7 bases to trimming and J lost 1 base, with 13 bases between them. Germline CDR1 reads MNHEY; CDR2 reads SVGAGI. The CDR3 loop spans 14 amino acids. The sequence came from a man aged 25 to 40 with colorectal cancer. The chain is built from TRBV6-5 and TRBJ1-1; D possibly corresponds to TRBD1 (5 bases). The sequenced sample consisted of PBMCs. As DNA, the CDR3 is TGTGCCAGCACCCCGGGGGGTTGGAACACTGAAGCTTTCTTT. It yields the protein CASTPGGWNTEAFF.